This T cell receptor beta chain was identified during a study of beta chain features in type 1 diabetes. What was sequenced were expressed TCRB transcripts, since all of the isolated RNA had been reverse transcribed. Profiled with immunoSEQ multiplex PCR; TCRdb holds only in-frame clones, not every one. The sample lists about 250,000 clones, over 12% seen once, with about 0.026% in the top ten. This receptor was identified in a middle-aged woman in good health. The sequencing sample was made of naive CD4+ T cells from blood.

CDR3 protein: CSAKDAYEQYF. CDR3 in DNA: TGCAGTGCTAAAGACGCCTACGAGCAGTACTTC. J is TRBJ2-7 and V is TRBV20-1; the D is unclear. Trimming left V 4 bases short and J 2 bases short, with 6 bases between. The CDR3 runs 11 residues. Germline loops: CDR1 DFQATT, CDR2 SNEGSKA (reference sequence).